This T cell receptor (beta chain) was captured in a study of Tregs in tolerant kidney transplant recipients. Study-wide results and limits: Validation in larger populations is needed because few patients were studied.

Unstimulated Tregs (CD4+CD25+CD127-) and CD4+CD25- non-Tregs were sorted from PBMCs. On this clone: The antigen remains unidentified.

Here immunoSEQ multiplex PCR was the method, and the copy in TCRdb shows in-frame clones only, minus some. The table has about 240,000 clones, roughly 80% seen once; the top ten hold 0.5% to 0.65%. The sequence came from a human donor in good health. Sequenced material: CD4+ T cells from blood.

CDR3 in amino acids: CAWSWGVTSGPNNEQFF. The DNA for the CDR3 is TGTGCCTGGAGTTGGGGGGTCACTAGCGGGCCAAACAATGAGCAGTTCTTC. The chain couples TRBV30 to TRBJ2-1, with 9 bases fitting TRBD2. V lost 2 bases to trimming and J lost 5 bases; unmatched junction nucleotides: 13. The germline gives CDR1 GTSNPN, CDR2 SVGIG (reference sequence). The CDR3 covers 17 residues.